Presented here are 27 T cell receptor beta chains from one specimen sequenced in a study of blood T cells in healthy people across ages. The use of a sample-barcoded 5' primer and a J-beta primer mix characterized a second PCR of 7 to 11 cycles. TCRdb reanalysed the 5' RACE reads using MiXCR and keeps one entry per CDR3 protein. Among about 400,000 distinct CDR3 sequences listed, roughly half were seen once. The sequencing input was blood. All receptors come from a man aged 60 to 75 in good health.

V is TRBV6-6 and J is TRBJ1-4; D ambiguous. V lost 4 bases and J lost 7, with 7 bases in between. The CDR3 is 12 residues long. Looked up from germline, CDR1 is MNHNY and CDR2 is SVGAGI (reference sequence). CDR3 residues: CASSSGSEKLFF. As DNA, the CDR3 is TGTGCCAGCAGTTCCGGGAGTGAAAAACTGTTTTTT.

V gene TRBV6-6 combines with J gene TRBJ2-5, with 8 bases aligning to TRBD1. Matching the DNA end better, TRBJ2-7 makes the J call doubtful. This CDR3 is built from 12 residues. Germline V CDR1 and CDR2: MNHNY, SVGAGI (reference sequence). The CDR3 loop reads CASSLQGVEQYF. In DNA, the CDR3 is TGTGCCAGCAGCCTACAGGGGGTCGAGCAGTACTTC.

The V gene is TRBV2, the J gene TRBJ2-5; a weak D match, TRBD2 (5 bases). CDR3 length equals 13 residues. The germline V gene has CDR1 SNHLY and CDR2 FYNNEI. Trimming shortened V by 6 bases and J by 0 bases, and 8 bases separated the two germline ends. CDR3 sequence (DNA): TGTGCCAGCAGCGCGGACTACCAAGAGACCCAGTACTTC. This gives the protein CASSADYQETQYF.

In this sample, this clonotype turned up many times. The J gene is TRBJ2-1, the V gene TRBV7-2; no reliable D call. Per the germline V gene, CDR1 is SGHTA and CDR2 is FQGNSA. The CDR3 sequence is 17 residues long. V shed 0 bases and J shed 6 bases, with 18 bases lying between them. This CDR3 is CASSLAWSPRLGNEQFF. The CDR3 DNA sequence: TGTGCCAGCAGCTTAGCTTGGAGCCCCCGGTTAGGCAATGAGCAGTTCTTC.

The chain couples TRBV12-3 or TRBV12-4 to TRBJ2-3; 7 bases are a match to TRBD2. This CDR3 contains 12 residues. J gave up 9 bases and V 6 bases, and 6 bases lay outside the gene matches. The DNA of the CDR3 is TGTGCCAGCAGACCTTGGGGGGGGACGCAGTATTTT. It specifies CASRPWGGTQYF.

The CDR3 DNA reads as TGTGCCAGCAGTTTAGGTATCCCTCTGGTCGAGCAGTACTTC. Its translation is CASSLGIPLVEQYF. This rearrangement joins TRBV12-3 or TRBV12-4 to TRBJ2-5; D is undetermined. The better agreement between TRBJ2-7 and the DNA end casts doubt on the J call. The CDR3 has 14 residues.

The CDR3 nucleotides are TGTGCCAGCAGTGGCAGGGATATCAATGAGCAGTTCTTC. It encodes CASSGRDINEQFF. This chain joins TRBV6-7 and TRBJ2-1; possible D gene TRBD1, 5 bases. Being an ORF, TRBV6-7 has a function that is uncertain. The CDR3 is 13 residues long. The ends were cut back, 5 bases at V and 6 bases at J, with 11 bases in the middle.

The chain couples TRBV4-3 to TRBJ1-6; 9 nucleotides match TRBD1. V trimming: 7 bases; J trimming: 9 bases; junction bases outside the gene matches: 13. Germline V gene lookup returns CDR1 LGHNA and CDR2 YSLEER. This CDR3 is 16 amino acids long. CDR3 nucleotides: TGCGCCAGCAATATCCGGGACAGGGATATTGGTTCACCCCTCCACTTT. It encodes CASNIRDRDIGSPLHF.

The V call is TRBV20-1, the J call TRBJ2-1; TRBD2 matches 8 bases. The CDR3 is 14 residues long. CDR1 is DFQATT, CDR2 SNEGSKA, per germline (reference sequence). V was clipped by 2 bases and J by 10 bases; unmatched bases: 10. CDR3 in amino acids: CSARRPGGPWEQFF. CDR3 sequence (DNA): TGCAGTGCTAGAAGGCCGGGAGGGCCCTGGGAGCAGTTCTTC.

The rearrangement uses TRBV13 and TRBJ1-6; D remains ambiguous. Germline lookup yields CDR1 PRHDT and CDR2 FYEKMQ (reference sequence). The CDR3 length is 14 residues. V was shortened by 2 bases and J by 10 bases, with 12 bases between the two germline ends. The CDR3 loop is CASSLSAKASPLHF. The CDR3 DNA sequence: TGTGCCAGCAGCTTATCAGCCAAGGCCTCACCCCTCCACTTT.

The rearrangement joins TRBV4-3 to TRBJ1-4, with D unclear. This CDR3 is 15 amino acids long. Germline CDR1 reads LGHNA; CDR2 reads YSLEER. V lost 0 bases and J lost 2, with 7 bases in between. In nucleotides, the CDR3 is TGCGCCAGCAGCCAAGAACCCGGCACTAATGAAAAACTGTTTTTT. Encoded protein: CASSQEPGTNEKLFF.

The rearrangement joins TRBV9 to TRBJ2-7; 10 nucleotides match TRBD2. J lost 3 bases, V lost 0 bases, and 3 bases had no gene match. The CDR3 contains 15 residues. Germline V gene sequence: CDR1 SGDLS, CDR2 YYNGEE. The CDR3 nucleotides are TGTGCCAGCAGCGTAGATGCTAGCGGGAGCTACGAGCAGTACTTC. This gives the protein CASSVDASGSYEQYF.

This clonotype has a handful of counts. The J gene is TRBJ2-1, the V gene TRBV29-1; unclear D gene. CDR3 length: 15 amino acids. V shed 6 bases and J shed 1 base, with 16 bases lying between them. Germline CDR1 SQVTM, CDR2 ANQGSEA. In DNA form, the CDR3 reads TGCAGCGTCCTAAAGGTGCAGGCATCCTACAATGAGCAGTTCTTC. Its translation is CSVLKVQASYNEQFF.

Notes on this clonotype: One base away lies a much larger clone, so this may be a sequencing read error. The CDR3 sequence: CVSSLALGGYQETQYF. In DNA, the CDR3 is TGTGTCAGCAGCTTAGCGCTAGGGGGTTACCAAGAGACCCAGTACTTC. This sequence joins TRBV11-1 and TRBJ2-5; possible D gene TRBD1, 6 bases. CDR3 length: 16 residues. The V gene's germline CDR1 is SGHAT and CDR2 FQDESV (reference sequence). Based on the CDR3 plus reference TRBV11-1 and TRBJ2-5, the full variable domain is EAEVAQSPRYKITEKSQAVAFWCDPISGHATLYWYRQILGQGPELLVQFQDESVVDDSQLPKDRFSAERLKGVDSTLKIQPAELGDSAMYLCVSSLALGGYQETQYFGPGTRLLVL.

The CDR3 nucleotides read TGTGCCAGCAGTTTAGCGATAGCCTCCTACGAGCAGTACTTC. Protein product: CASSLAIASYEQYF. The chain carries TRBV12-3 or TRBV12-4 and TRBJ2-7, with D unclear. Trimming pared 0 bases from V and 0 bases from J, leaving 6 bases between. The CDR3 spans 14 residues.

The rearrangement links TRBV7-3 to TRBJ2-7; D may be TRBD1 or TRBD2 (5 bases each). Germline values: CDR1 SGHTA, CDR2 FQGTGA. V shed 2 bases and J shed 6 bases, with 11 bases lying between them. The CDR3 sequence is 13 residues long. The chain's CDR3 is CASSLYTRGEQYF. In DNA, the CDR3 is TGTGCCAGCAGCTTATATACTAGGGGCGAGCAGTACTTC.

The chain employs TRBV6-6 and TRBJ1-2, with TRBD1 matching over 8 bases. This CDR3 comprises 13 residues. Trimming at V came to 6 bases and at J to 6 bases, leaving 6 bases not matched to a gene. CDR1 is MNHNY, CDR2 SVGAGI, per germline (reference sequence). CDR3 bases: TGTGCCAGCAGCTTCGACAGGGGAGATGGCTACACCTTC. This sequence encodes CASSFDRGDGYTF.

In this sample, this clonotype turned up a few times. The chain carries TRBV29-1 and TRBJ2-7; TRBD1 matches 9 bases. The V and J ends lost 1 base and 0 bases, in that order; junction bases with no gene match: 4. CDR1 is SQVTM and CDR2 is ANQGSEA in the germline V gene. This CDR3 has 15 amino acids. CDR3 coding DNA: TGCAGCGTTGAAGGGACAGGGGCAAGCTCCTACGAGCAGTACTTC. It codes for CSVEGTGASSYEQYF.

The rearrangement links TRBV30 to TRBJ1-6; 7 nucleotides match TRBD1. Germline values: CDR1 GTSNPN, CDR2 SVGIG (reference sequence). The CDR3 loop spans 15 amino acids. Unmatched junction bases numbered 6, after V lost 4 bases and J lost 3 bases. CDR3 DNA sequence: TGTGCCTGGAAAGGACAGGCAGACTATAATTCACCCCTCCACTTT. This encodes CAWKGQADYNSPLHF. Filled out from reference TRBV30 and TRBJ1-6, the complete variable domain reads SQTIHQWPATLVQPVGSPLSLECTVEGTSNPNLYWYRQAAGRGLQLLFYSVGIGQISSEVPQNLSASRPQDRQFILSSKKLLLSDSGFYLCAWKGQADYNSPLHFGNGTRLTVT.

This sequence joins TRBV4-3 and TRBJ2-3, with 10 bases matching TRBD2. Germline V CDR1 and CDR2: LGHNA, YSLEER. Trimming removed 3 bases from V and 0 bases from J; junction bases left unmatched: 6. CDR3 size: 17 residues. CDR3 sequence reads: CASSQGGLAASTDTQYF. The CDR3 nucleotides read TGCGCCAGCAGCCAGGGTGGACTAGCGGCAAGCACAGATACGCAGTATTTT.

This clonotype showed up many times. V is TRBV20-1 and J is TRBJ2-7; D remains ambiguous. This CDR3 comprises 12 residues. The germline CDR1 and CDR2 sequences are DFQATT and SNEGSKA (reference sequence). The V and J ends lost 1 base and 6 bases respectively, with 10 bases between them. In DNA, the CDR3 is TGCAGTGCTAGAGGGCCCACGCGCGAGCAGTACTTC. Its protein is CSARGPTREQYF.

CDR3 sequence: CAWSALDSGEQFF. DNA for the CDR3: TGTGCCTGGAGTGCGTTAGACAGCGGTGAGCAGTTCTTC. The V and J genes are TRBV30 and TRBJ2-1; the D call may be TRBD1 or TRBD2 (5 bases each). The CDR3 contains 13 residues. Trimming left V 1 base short and J 9 bases short, with 13 bases between. Looked up from germline, CDR1 is GTSNPN and CDR2 is SVGIG (reference sequence).

This clonotype was seen a few times. This sequence joins TRBV20-1 and TRBJ1-1; TRBD1 matches 8 bases. J was trimmed by 0 bases and V by 3 bases; bases with no gene match: 12. This CDR3 spans 17 amino acids. Germline lookup yields CDR1 DFQATT and CDR2 SNEGSKA (reference sequence). CDR3 in amino acids: CSARRTGIRLMNTEAFF. The CDR3 DNA follows: TGCAGTGCTAGGAGGACAGGGATAAGATTGATGAACACTGAAGCTTTCTTT.

The rearrangement links TRBV12-3 or TRBV12-4 to TRBJ2-1; possibly TRBD1 for D (6 bases). Trimming removed 6 bases from V and 4 bases from J, with 16 bases in between. This CDR3 spans 15 amino acids. CDR3 loop: CASRWLQGLYNEQFF. The DNA of the CDR3 is TGTGCCAGCAGGTGGCTTCAGGGGCTTTACAATGAGCAGTTCTTC.

In regard to this clonotype: Possible read error: a much larger clone is one base away. V is TRBV20-1 and J is TRBJ2-5; 7 bases match TRBD2. Per germline, CDR1 DFQATT and CDR2 SNEGSKA (reference sequence). The CDR3 has 13 amino acids. V was pared by 5 bases and J by 5 bases, with 8 bases of the junction left unmatched. CDR3 loop: CSALRTRVETQYF. CDR3 DNA: TGCAGTGCTTTGAGGACTAGAGTGGAGACCCAGTACTTC.

The genes are TRBV24-1 and TRBJ1-1; D not resolved. V shed 6 bases and J shed 9 bases, with 13 bases lying between them. The CDR3 spans 12 residues. The germline CDR1 and CDR2 sequences are KGHDR and SFDVKD. CDR3 nucleotide sequence: TGTGCCACCAGTAGGGCTTTGGGAAAAGCTTTCTTT. Translating it yields CATSRALGKAFF.

V and J are TRBV4-3 and TRBJ2-5, with D perhaps assigned TRBD1 or TRBD2 (5 bases each). In germline, CDR1 is LGHNA, CDR2 YSLEER. The CDR3 runs 17 residues. Trimming took off 4 bases at V and 11 bases at J, with 29 bases between the two ends. CDR3 bases: TGCGCCAGCAGCCGTGACATATACGGGACCCTCTACAATGAGCAGTACTTC. It is translated as CASSRDIYGTLYNEQYF.